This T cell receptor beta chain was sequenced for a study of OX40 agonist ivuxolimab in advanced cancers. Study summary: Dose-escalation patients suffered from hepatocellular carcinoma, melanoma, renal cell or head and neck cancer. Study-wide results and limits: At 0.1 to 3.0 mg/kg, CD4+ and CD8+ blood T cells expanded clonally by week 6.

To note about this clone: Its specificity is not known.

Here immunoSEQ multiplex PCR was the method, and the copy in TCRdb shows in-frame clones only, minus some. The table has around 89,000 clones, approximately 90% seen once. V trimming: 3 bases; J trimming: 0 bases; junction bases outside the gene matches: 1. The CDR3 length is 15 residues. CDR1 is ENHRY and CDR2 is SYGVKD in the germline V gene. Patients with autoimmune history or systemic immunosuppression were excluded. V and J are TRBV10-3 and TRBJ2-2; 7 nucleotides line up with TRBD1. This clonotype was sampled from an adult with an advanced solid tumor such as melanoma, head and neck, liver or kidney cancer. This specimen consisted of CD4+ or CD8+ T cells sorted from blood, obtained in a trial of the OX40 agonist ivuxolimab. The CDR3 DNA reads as TGTGCCATCAGTGACCAGGGGGCGAACACCGGGGAGCTGTTTTTT. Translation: CAISDQGANTGELFF.